This record covers a single TCR beta chain. Its antigen target is currently unknown. Within one base of it there is no much larger clone, and no base qualities were kept. Trimming takes 3 bases off V and 7 bases off J; junction bases not matched to a gene: 10. The CDR3 contains 16 residues, cysteine and phenylalanine counted. Only the CDR3 part of the read is kept: 48 bases, read in frame from the first base. Sequences MGHRA (CDR1) and YSYEKL (CDR2) are obtained from the germline V gene. This record belongs to a study of T cell responses to AZD1222 COVID-19 vaccine (dated by TCRdb to the early 2020s). About the full investigation: AZD1222 recipients whose second dose came at about 4 weeks and those whose second dose came at about 12 weeks were combined into one group, since spike-specific TCR depth and breadth did not differ between the two schedules. A total of more than 230 trial participants underwent TCR sequencing, of whom more than 200 had received two doses of AZD1222 and some 25 had received two doses of the MenACWY control vaccine. Enrollment into the trials was organized by age into subgroups of 18-55, 56-69 and 70-plus years, and those subgroups contained roughly 140, 27 and 60 TCR-sequenced participants, respectively. Beyond this particular receptor, the publication reports: Vaccine-associated CD4 TCRs spanned the whole spike protein, with dominant responses in regions 160-218 and 743-854. Conclusions about previously exposed vaccinees were limited because only five to seven AZD1222 recipients were SARS-CoV-2 seropositive at baseline. Because no samples from the day 14 peak response were available, repertoires could be characterized only after the peak T cell response. Participants were mostly white British and included more females than males, and it was suggested by the authors that clonal diversity may have been underestimated. The 56-69-year group was small, and its depth increase did not reach significance, likely because of low power. After two AZD1222 doses, both the breadth and the depth of spike-specific TCRs were significantly higher than at day 0 and than in MenACWY recipients. Reportedly, close to half of the unique spike-specific TCRs recognized epitopes lying outside the regions that are mutated in the B.1.351 and B.1.1.7 variants.

The sample's time point label, decoded: baseline before first vaccination. The vaccinee samples were drawn from two UK trials, COV001 and COV002, one of which was a single-blind randomized controlled phase 2/3 trial testing AZD1222 (ChAdOx1 nCoV-19) in healthy adults. For TCRbeta chain sequencing, PBMC samples were collected from trial participants at day 0 and at day 28 after the second dose. The CDR3 regions of human TCRbeta chains were analyzed by immunosequencing. Processing in the source paper ran as follows. Repertoire TCRs were matched against a reference library of SARS-CoV-2-specific TCRs generated with the MIRA antigen-specificity platform. Breadth was defined as the fraction of unique TCRs that were SARS-CoV-2-associated. Depth was defined as the fraction of total T cells that were SARS-CoV-2-associated. Using the MIRA data, each spike-specific TCR was mapped to the spike region that the TCR reacts to and placed in a CD4 or CD8 class. Log10-transformed breadth and depth values were compared by one-way ANOVA with Sidak's multiple comparisons tests. TCRdb stores this immuneACCESS table with in-frame sequences only. Part of the clones is absent; in the studies checked, under half of the shortfall reflects unresolved V genes, and no reason is known for the rest. V, J and clone size are taken as reported in that table, and D and trimming were inferred from the DNA itself. The sample yields 90,000 or so clones; over 80% were counted once. The leading ten clones occupy around 15% of the sample.

This TCR was sampled from an adult in good health. Specimen: peripheral blood, collected on day 0 of AZD1222 vaccination. This receptor chain uses TRBV4-1 and TRBJ1-5, with 9 bases matching TRBD1. The nucleotide sequence reads as follows: TGCGCCAGCAGCCATTACCGGGACAGGGACAGACAGCCCCAGCATTTT. It codes for CASSHYRDRDRQPQHF.